These 9 T cell receptor beta chains were all obtained from the same sample, sequenced in a study of blood T cells in healthy people across ages. A sample-barcoded 5' primer and a J-beta primer mix were used in a second PCR of roughly 6 to 11 cycles. A single record per CDR3 protein comes from TCRdb applying MiXCR to the 5' RACE reads. The data hold some 940,000 distinct CDR3 sequences, with roughly 28% observed a single time. A further study also used this sample, focusing on T cells of mothers and their children.

Sequencing was carried out using blood. The receptors derive from a woman between 40 and 55 years old in good health.

The rearrangement uses TRBV3-1 and TRBJ2-6; the D gene is possibly TRBD2 (6 bases). The CDR3 is 17 residues long. With 1 base removed from V and 2 bases from J, the gap between germline ends came to 12 bases. CDR1 and CDR2 from the germline V gene are LGHDT and YNNKEL (reference sequence). CDR3 sequence: CASSQACGGAGANVLTF. The CDR3 region has the DNA TGTGCCAGCAGCCAAGCCTGTGGAGGGGCTGGGGCCAACGTCCTGACTTTC.

CDR3 protein: CASSFSPGQGPEAFF. The CDR3 nucleotides are TGTGCCAGCAGCTTTTCGCCGGGACAGGGCCCTGAAGCTTTCTTT. This rearrangement joins TRBV7-2 to TRBJ1-1; 9 nucleotides line up with TRBD1. The CDR3 is made up of 15 amino acids. V dropped 3 bases and J dropped 6; count of bases not matched to a gene: 8. In germline, CDR1 is SGHTA, CDR2 FQGNSA.

A word on this clonotype: A much larger clone differs by one base, so this may be a read error. V gene TRBV20-1 combines with J gene TRBJ2-4; TRBD2 agrees at 7 bases. Germline lookup yields CDR1 DFQATT and CDR2 SNEGSKA (reference sequence). The CDR3 has 13 residues. The DNA of the CDR3 is TGCAGTGCCGGGGGGAGGAATACAAACATTCGGTACTTC. Its protein product is CSAGGRNTNIRYF.

The rearrangement joins TRBV12-3 or TRBV12-4 to TRBJ2-7, with 8 bases fitting TRBD1. V lost 6 bases and J lost 2; bases outside the gene matches: 6. CDR3 length: 14 amino acids. The CDR3 coding sequence is TGTGCCAGCAGCAGGACAGGGAGTGCCTACGAGCAGTACTTC. The encoded protein is CASSRTGSAYEQYF.

This clonotype has a handful of counts. The chain links TRBV24-1 to TRBJ2-1; 9 bases are a match to TRBD1. The CDR3 contains 16 residues. The V and J ends lost 3 bases and 6 bases, in that order; junction bases with no gene match: 8. Germline CDR1 KGHDR, CDR2 SFDVKD. The CDR3 sequence is CATSDRGTGRLNEQFF. Here the CDR3 DNA reads TGTGCCACCAGTGATCGGGGGACAGGGAGACTCAATGAGCAGTTCTTC.

This clonotype was counted ten times or more. The chain is built from TRBV27 and TRBJ2-7, with 7 bases aligning to TRBD2. The CDR3 is 13 residues long. V trimming: 2 bases; J trimming: 3 bases; junction bases outside the gene matches: 1. Germline V gene sequence: CDR1 MNHEY, CDR2 SMNVEV (reference sequence). The CDR3 DNA is TGTGCCAGCAGTTTAACTAGCGACTACGAGCAGTACTTC. Translating it yields CASSLTSDYEQYF.

On this clonotype: The junction shows a germline mismatch at one end, possibly a read error. V gene TRBV12-3 or TRBV12-4 combines with J gene TRBJ2-2; unclear D gene. The CDR3 sequence is 16 residues long. CDR3 region: CAGSLGMGRFTGELFF. CDR3 DNA sequence: TGTGCCGGCAGTCTAGGGATGGGTAGGTTCACCGGGGAGCTGTTTTTT.

The V and J genes are TRBV27 and TRBJ1-1; no firm D call. The CDR3 runs to 16 residues. Trimming left V 2 bases short and J 3 bases short, with 16 bases between. CDR1 MNHEY and CDR2 SMNVEV come from the germline V gene (reference sequence). The CDR3 loop reads CASSLDSGRRDTEAFF. The CDR3 DNA reads TGTGCCAGCAGTTTAGACTCGGGCAGGAGGGACACTGAAGCTTTCTTT.

In its sample, this clonotype was seen many times. The V and J genes are TRBV19 and TRBJ2-4, with D perhaps matching TRBD1 or TRBD2 (5 bases each). The CDR3 spans 11 residues. The V end was cut by 6 bases, the J end by 9 bases, with 9 bases between. Germline lookup yields CDR1 LNHDA and CDR2 SQIVND (reference sequence). This chain's CDR3 is CASSFGAIQYF. CDR3 coding DNA: TGTGCCAGTAGCTTCGGGGCCATTCAGTACTTC.